Shown below are 29 T cell receptor beta chains from a single sample sequenced in a study of T cells in Graves' hyperthyroidism and ophthalmopathy. Researchers amplified the TCR beta CDR3 regions from RNA transcripts. First-round RT-PCR targeting the TCR CDR3 was performed with the HTBI primer set. TCRdb passed the multiplex PCR reads through MiXCR, listing each CDR3 protein once. The sample yields roughly 400,000 distinct CDR3 sequences, 15% to 18% seen once. Material for sequencing was blood. These receptors were taken from a woman under 30 with Graves' hyperthyroidism that later progressed to Graves' ophthalmopathy.

The table lists this clonotype with many counts. The chain combines TRBV2 with TRBJ1-1; a possible D gene is TRBD1 (5 bases). The V end was cut by 7 bases, the J end by 6 bases, with 27 bases between. The CDR3 contains 17 residues. The germline gives CDR1 SNHLY, CDR2 FYNNEI. The CDR3 nucleotides read TGTGCCAGCATCGTGGGCAGGTTCCTAAGACTGGGGGCTGAAGCTTTCTTT. Translating it yields CASIVGRFLRLGAEAFF.

This clonotype was detected a few times. The chain carries TRBV5-1 and TRBJ2-7; 8 nucleotides agree with TRBD1. The germline gives CDR1 SGHRS, CDR2 YFSETQ. This CDR3 is 14 amino acids long. The V gene end was trimmed by 4 bases and the J gene end by 6 bases; junction bases not matched to a gene: 9. The CDR3 sequence is CASSDGQGYGEQYF. The CDR3 coding sequence is TGCGCCAGCAGCGACGGACAGGGCTATGGCGAGCAGTACTTC.

This clonotype was counted a few times. V gene TRBV27 combines with J gene TRBJ2-1; D is undetermined. V lost 6 bases and J lost 1, with 13 bases in between. From germline, CDR1 is MNHEY and CDR2 SMNVEV (reference sequence). The CDR3 length is 15 residues. For the CDR3, the DNA is TGTGCCAGCAGCCCCAGGAGCCCATCCTACAATGAGCAGTTCTTC. Protein: CASSPRSPSYNEQFF.

This clonotype was observed many times. J is TRBJ1-3 and V is TRBV5-6, with 7 positions matching TRBD1. Germline CDR1 and CDR2: SGHDT and YYEEEE. The V and J ends lost 0 bases and 0 bases, in that order; junction bases with no gene match: 9. CDR3 length equals 18 residues. Written as DNA, the CDR3 is TGTGCCAGCAGCTTGGCCTCGTGGGACAGTAGCTCTGGAAACACCATATATTTT. Its protein product is CASSLASWDSSSGNTIYF.

Many counts were recorded for this clonotype. This chain uses TRBV28 with TRBJ2-7; maybe TRBD2 (5 bases). This CDR3 has 13 amino acids. Germline V gene lookup returns CDR1 MDHEN and CDR2 SYDVKM. V was shortened by 6 bases and J by 6 bases, with 15 bases between the two germline ends. The CDR3 nucleotides read TGTGCCAGCAGCCCCCTCGGGATGGGCGAGCAGTACTTC. Its protein product is CASSPLGMGEQYF.

This clonotype turned up a few times. The chain couples TRBV6-2 or TRBV6-3 to TRBJ2-1; TRBD2 agrees at 10 bases. The ends lost 8 bases at V and 5 bases at J; junction bases unmatched: 3. The CDR3 consists of 13 residues. In germline, CDR1 is MNHEY, CDR2 SVGEGT. CDR3 nucleotides: TGTGCCAGCGTACTAGCGGGGAACAATGAGCAGTTCTTC. Translation: CASVLAGNNEQFF.

Note on this clonotype: One base away lies a much larger clone, so this may be a sequencing read error. Lacking the conserved final phenylalanine or tryptophan, this CDR3 likely reflects a read error. The chain employs TRBV7-8 and TRBJ1-5; D is unresolved. The CDR3 sequence is 16 residues long. The V gene's germline CDR1 is SGHVS and CDR2 FQNEAQ. V lost 1 base and J 1 base, leaving 11 bases between the germline ends. Written as DNA, the CDR3 is TGTGCCAGCAGCTTAGGGGTTGAGTGGAGCAATCAGCCCCAGCATTAT. It codes for CASSLGVEWSNQPQHY.

This clonotype was detected ten times or more. The V call is TRBV19, the J call TRBJ2-7, with no clear D. The V gene's germline CDR1 is LNHDA and CDR2 SQIVND (reference sequence). The CDR3 spans 13 residues. The V end was cut by 2 bases, the J end by 3 bases, with 8 bases between. The CDR3 here is CASSITTDYEQYF. The DNA of the CDR3 is TGTGCCAGTAGTATAACGACTGACTACGAGCAGTACTTC.

The rearrangement uses TRBV27 and TRBJ2-1; maybe TRBD2 (6 bases). This CDR3 has 20 amino acids. The germline CDR1 and CDR2 sequences are MNHEY and SMNVEV (reference sequence). The ends were cut back, 1 base at V and 0 bases at J, with 22 bases in the middle. CDR3 coding DNA: TGTGCCAGCAGTTTATGGGTTCCTAGCGCCGCATTGAGCTCCTACAATGAGCAGTTCTTC. The encoded protein is CASSLWVPSAALSSYNEQFF.

Points on this clonotype: This sequence may be a read error, since a much larger clone differs from it by one base. In this CDR3 the conserved last residue, phenylalanine or tryptophan, is missing, so a read error is likely. The V and J genes are TRBV5-5 and TRBJ2-7; 8 bases map to TRBD1. Unmatched junction bases numbered 6, after V lost 1 base and J lost 3 bases. Germline CDR1 reads SGHKS; CDR2 reads YYEKEE (reference sequence). CDR3 length: 15 amino acids. CDR3 loop: CASSLTGGPNYEQYS. In DNA, the CDR3 is TGTGCCAGCAGCTTGACAGGGGGACCCAACTACGAGCAGTACTCC.

This clonotype was seen only a few times. This sequence joins TRBV5-4 and TRBJ2-3; D remains ambiguous. V was trimmed by 2 bases and J by 1 base, leaving 5 bases between them. CDR1 is SGHNT and CDR2 is YYREEE in the germline V gene (reference sequence). This CDR3 is 13 amino acids long. The CDR3 is CASSFTGTDTQYF. The CDR3 region has the DNA TGTGCCAGCAGCTTTACGGGCACAGATACGCAGTATTTT.

Of note for this clonotype: With a much larger clone just one base away, this may be a read error. This sequence joins TRBV13 and TRBJ1-5; TRBD1 might be the D (5 bases). Germline V gene lookup returns CDR1 PRHDT and CDR2 FYEKMQ (reference sequence). This CDR3 spans 14 amino acids. V gave up 5 bases and J gave up 7 bases, with 15 bases separating them. The CDR3 loop is CASSVWGVNQPQHF. CDR3 in DNA: TGTGCCAGCAGCGTCTGGGGGGTAAACCAGCCCCAGCATTTT.

This sequence joins TRBV18 and TRBJ2-1, with 9 positions matching TRBD2. This CDR3 is built from 17 residues. Losses at the gene ends were 3 bases for V and 12 bases for J; bases not matched to a gene: 18. The germline V gene has CDR1 KGHSH and CDR2 LQKENI. This chain's CDR3 is CASSPLRLAGNNERQFF. The CDR3 DNA follows: TGTGCCAGCTCACCGCTTCGGCTAGCGGGGAATAATGAGCGGCAGTTCTTC.

As concerns this clonotype: A much larger clone is a single base away; this may be a read error. The chain combines TRBV7-9 with TRBJ2-1, with D possibly matching TRBD2 (6 bases). V lost 5 bases and J 11 bases, leaving 25 bases between the germline ends. The CDR3 is 16 amino acids. Germline CDR1 is SEHNR and CDR2 is FQNEAQ (reference sequence). The CDR3 DNA reads as TGTGCCAGCAGCGGGGGACTCGCGGAGATGGACGGAAAGCAGTTCTTC. Translation gives CASSGGLAEMDGKQFF.

This clonotype was seen more than once but under ten times. The CDR3 spells CASSFSSLTGGRSNQPQHF. CDR3 DNA sequence: TGTGCCAGCAGTTTCAGCTCTCTGACGGGGGGACGGTCAAATCAGCCCCAGCATTTT. V gene TRBV12-3 or TRBV12-4 combines with J gene TRBJ1-5, with D maybe TRBD1 (5 bases). The CDR3 contains 19 residues. V was shortened by 3 bases and J by 4 bases, with 25 bases between the two germline ends.

This clonotype has ten or more counts. The chain links TRBV28 to TRBJ1-1; D perhaps matches TRBD1 (5 bases). Germline CDR1 reads MDHEN; CDR2 reads SYDVKM. V lost 6 bases and J lost 8, with 13 bases in between. CDR3 length: 12 residues. The DNA for the CDR3 is TGTGCCAGCAGGACCGCAGGGTCCGAAGCTTTCTTT. Translating it yields CASRTAGSEAFF.

This clonotype appeared a few times. The chain has TRBV5-1 and TRBJ1-2; possible D gene TRBD1, 6 bases. V was clipped by 0 bases and J by 4 bases, with 10 bases between them. The germline CDR1 and CDR2 sequences are SGHRS and YFSETQ. The CDR3 has 14 amino acids. CDR3 loop: CASSLDRVSYGYTF. In nucleotides, the CDR3 is TGCGCCAGCAGCTTGGACAGGGTTTCCTATGGCTACACCTTC.

With regard to this clonotype: With a much larger clone just one base away, this may be a read error. The chain couples TRBV20-1 to TRBJ1-2; TRBD1 aligns across 10 bases. V lost 3 bases to trimming and J lost 13 bases; unmatched junction nucleotides: 14. The CDR3 sequence is 14 residues long. In germline, CDR1 is DFQATT, CDR2 SNEGSKA (reference sequence). The DNA for the CDR3 is TGCAGTGCTAGTAGGACAGGGGGTTTAATCAGCTGCACCTTC. Translated: CSASRTGGLISCTF.

The chain couples TRBV25-1 to TRBJ2-7; weak D call: TRBD1 (7 bases). The CDR3 consists of 13 residues. Between the trimmed V and J ends, which lost 5 bases and 6 bases, there was a span of 14 bases. Germline V gives CDR1 MGHDK, CDR2 SYGVNS. The CDR3 nucleotides read TGTGCCAGCAGTCCCGGGAGACAGGGCGAGCAGTACTTC. This codes for CASSPGRQGEQYF.

The J gene is TRBJ2-2, the V gene TRBV24-1, with TRBD2 identical over 10 bases. Per the germline V gene, CDR1 is KGHDR and CDR2 is SFDVKD. Trimming took 1 base from V and 5 from J; bases not matched to a gene: 3. The CDR3 spans 16 residues. The CDR3 sequence: CATSDLGTSATGELFF. In DNA form, the CDR3 reads TGTGCCACCAGTGATTTAGGGACTAGCGCAACCGGGGAGCTGTTTTTT.

This clonotype was detected only a few times. The chain employs TRBV5-1 and TRBJ1-3; perhaps TRBD1 as D (5 bases). Germline V gene lookup returns CDR1 SGHRS and CDR2 YFSETQ. This CDR3 comprises 14 residues. V was cut by 0 bases and J by 3 bases, with 7 bases left in between. The CDR3 nucleotides read TGCGCCAGCAGCTTGGAGACAGTTGGAAACACCATATATTTT. Amino acids: CASSLETVGNTIYF.

This clonotype was counted a few times. This sequence joins TRBV5-5 and TRBJ2-7, with TRBD2 matching 9 bases. CDR3 size: 17 residues. The V gene's germline CDR1 is SGHKS and CDR2 YYEKEE (reference sequence). V shed 0 bases and J 0 bases; nucleotides not matched to a gene: 7. Written as DNA, the CDR3 is TGTGCCAGCAGCTTGGCCCCTAGCGGGACGAGCTCCTACGAGCAGTACTTC. Translated: CASSLAPSGTSSYEQYF.

This clonotype was seen repeatedly, ten times or more. CDR3 coding DNA: TGTGCCAGCAGTTCTCAGACAGGGGTTCTGGGCTACACCTTC. It is translated as CASSSQTGVLGYTF. The chain uses TRBV28 and TRBJ1-2, with 8 positions matching TRBD1. J lost 8 bases, V lost 4 bases, and 9 bases had no gene match. The germline gives CDR1 MDHEN, CDR2 SYDVKM. The CDR3 extends over 14 amino acids.

This clonotype was seen only a few times. The chain carries TRBV28 and TRBJ1-3; D unresolved. This CDR3 is 12 amino acids long. CDR1 and CDR2 (germline): MDHEN, SYDVKM. V was trimmed by 4 bases and J by 8 bases, leaving 9 bases between them. CDR3: CASSSSAHTIYF. The CDR3 DNA sequence: TGTGCCAGCAGTTCTAGCGCACACACCATATATTTT.

The chain links TRBV20-1 to TRBJ2-1; 8 nucleotides agree with TRBD2. This CDR3 is 15 amino acids long. Losses at the gene ends were 0 bases for V and 4 bases for J; bases not matched to a gene: 5. CDR1 and CDR2 (germline): DFQATT, SNEGSKA (reference sequence). CDR3 nucleotide sequence: TGCAGTGCTAGAGAGGGACTAGAACTATACAATGAGCAGTTCTTC. This codes for CSAREGLELYNEQFF.

The CDR3 here is CASRGGLAPYEQYF. In DNA, the CDR3 is TGTGCCAGCAGAGGAGGGCTGGCCCCCTACGAGCAGTACTTC. The genes are TRBV28 and TRBJ2-7; possible D gene TRBD2, 6 bases. V was cut by 6 bases and J by 2 bases, with 14 bases left in between. The CDR3 runs to 14 residues. CDR1 is MDHEN and CDR2 is SYDVKM in the germline V gene.

V gene TRBV7-6 combines with J gene TRBJ2-5; a possible D gene is TRBD2 (6 bases). The CDR3 has 13 amino acids. V lost 6 bases, J lost 5 bases, and 13 bases lay in between. Germline CDR1 and CDR2: SGHVS and FNYEAQ. The CDR3 here is CASRGLGGETQYF. CDR3 DNA: TGTGCCAGCAGGGGTCTAGGAGGGGAGACCCAGTACTTC.

The J gene is TRBJ2-5, the V gene TRBV20-1, with TRBD2 identical over 14 bases. The length of the CDR3 is 17 residues. V was clipped by 4 bases and J by 3 bases; unmatched bases: 10. In germline, CDR1 is DFQATT, CDR2 SNEGSKA (reference sequence). CDR3 sequence (DNA): TGCAGTGCTACTGATACGGGACTAGCGGGAGATAAAGAGACCCAGTACTTC. It specifies CSATDTGLAGDKETQYF.

The chain uses TRBV11-2 and TRBJ2-6; 10 bases agree with TRBD1. The CDR3 totals 19 residues. The germline V gene encodes CDR1 SGHAT and CDR2 FQNNGV. Unmatched junction bases numbered 9, after V lost 4 bases and J lost 0 bases. The CDR3 DNA reads TGTGCCAGCAGCTCGAACCGGGACAGGGGAACCTCTGGGGCCAACGTCCTGACTTTC. Its translation is CASSSNRDRGTSGANVLTF.